This T cell receptor beta chain was identified during a study of T-cell reconstitution after alpha-beta-depleted transplantation in children. Overall study findings and caveats: Reported findings indicate that, about two months after transplant, alpha-beta T cells came from several hundred expanded clones, which were derived from non-depleted graft cells. Recipient T cells and thymic progenitors that survived were the source of the high TCRbeta diversity seen at day 60 in some patients. T-cell counts and diversity at one year following transplant were attributed mainly to newly produced T cells.

TCRbeta library construction was performed incorporating unique molecular identifiers. A single record per CDR3 protein comes from TCRdb applying MiXCR to the PCR reads. The sample has about 1,000,000 distinct CDR3 sequences; around 30% are singletons. This clonotype was counted once. What it binds is not known. Because the CDR3's place on the DNA is in doubt, the DNA is left out and the CDR3 is given as listed by TCRdb. The germline gives CDR1 SGHRS, CDR2 YFSETQ. The CDR3 length equals 13 residues, ends included. This material consisted of PBMCs, mostly from graft donor cells, taken 360 days after TCRalphabeta/CD19-depleted stem cell transplant. This TCR came from a boy under two years old who had a stem cell transplant for SCID, so the T cells may come from the graft donor. The rearrangement links TRBV5-1 to TRBJ2-1; the table's D call TRBD1 went unverified against the DNA. CDR3 residues: CASSFGAGNERFF.